Below are 19 T cell receptor beta chains sequenced from a single sample in a study of T cell repertoires in cytomegalovirus infection. Using its own MiXCR run on the reads, TCRdb lists one record per CDR3 protein. The data contain 200,000 or so distinct CDR3 sequences, 28% of them seen just once; the ten biggest clones take up 31%. The sequenced sample consisted of PBMCs. The receptor set was obtained from a human donor in good health (CMV status not recorded). Some clones in this sample may be carry-over from other donors' samples.

CDR3 coding DNA: TGTGCCAGCAGTTCGGACAGGGGTCCAGATACGCAGTATTTT. Its translation: CASSSDRGPDTQYF. The chain recombines TRBV12-3 or TRBV12-4 with TRBJ2-3; 9 bases map to TRBD1. V shed 4 bases and J 4 bases; nucleotides not matched to a gene: 3. The length of the CDR3 is 14 residues.

This clonotype was seen more than once but under ten times. The chain recombines TRBV7-6 with TRBJ1-1; 7 bases match TRBD1. Per germline, CDR1 SGHVS and CDR2 FNYEAQ. The CDR3 consists of 15 residues. V lost 5 bases to trimming and J lost 6 bases; unmatched junction nucleotides: 12. The CDR3 reads CASSVTTGNSAEAFF. CDR3 in DNA: TGTGCCAGCAGCGTTACGACAGGGAATTCCGCTGAAGCTTTCTTT.

This clonotype turned up a few times. This chain links TRBV2 with TRBJ2-2; the match to TRBD2 covers 7 bases. Germline trimming cut 6 bases from V and 6 bases from J; bases unmatched to any gene: 7. The germline V gene has CDR1 SNHLY and CDR2 FYNNEI. This CDR3 has 14 residues. The DNA of the CDR3 is TGTGCCAGCAGGATAGGGACTACCCCCGGGGAGCTGTTTTTT. This gives the protein CASRIGTTPGELFF.

This clonotype was counted between two and nine times. The genes are TRBV5-6 and TRBJ2-2; the match to TRBD1 covers 9 bases. Trimming removed 4 bases from V and 10 bases from J; junction bases left unmatched: 14. The CDR3 length is 16 residues. In germline, CDR1 is SGHDT, CDR2 YYEEEE. The CDR3 DNA is TGTGCCAGCAGCCCGCGGACAGGGGTCCATATATTGGAGCTGTTTTTT. This translates into CASSPRTGVHILELFF.

This clonotype was recorded many times. The chain employs TRBV7-8 and TRBJ2-5; TRBD1 agrees at 7 bases. Looked up from germline, CDR1 is SGHVS and CDR2 is FQNEAQ. Trimming cost V 3 bases and J 4 bases; bases outside gene matches: 20. CDR3 length: 19 residues. The CDR3 region is CASSFDRVWGLIGGETQYF. CDR3 DNA: TGTGCCAGCAGCTTTGACAGGGTTTGGGGTCTAATCGGAGGAGAGACCCAGTACTTC.

The gene calls are TRBV7-9 and TRBJ2-7; 7 bases agree with TRBD1. Germline values: CDR1 SEHNR, CDR2 FQNEAQ (reference sequence). V lost 1 base, J lost 6 bases, and 3 bases stayed unmatched. The CDR3 has 13 residues. Here the CDR3 reads CASSLGQGGEQYF. The DNA for the CDR3 is TGTGCCAGCAGCTTAGGACAGGGCGGCGAGCAGTACTTC. The variable domain in full, with the rest retrieved from reference TRBV7-9 and TRBJ2-7, is DTGVSQNPRHKITKRGQNVTFRCDPISEHNRLYWYRQTLGQGPEFLTYFQNEAQLEKSRLLSDRFSAERPKGSFSTLEIQRTEQGDSAMYLCASSLGQGGEQYFGPGTRLTVT.

The chain has TRBV7-3 and TRBJ1-2; a possible D gene is TRBD1 (6 bases). V was cut by 5 bases and J by 6 bases, with 16 bases left in between. This CDR3 contains 14 residues. CDR1 and CDR2 (germline): SGHTA, FQGTGA. This CDR3 is CASSPGQPADGYTF. The CDR3, as DNA: TGTGCCAGCAGCCCCGGACAGCCTGCAGATGGCTACACCTTC. Full variable domain (rest looked up from reference TRBV7-3 and TRBJ1-2): GAGVSQTPSNKVTEKGKYVELRCDPISGHTALYWYRQSLGQGPEFLIYFQGTGAADDSGLPNDRFFAVRPEGSVSTLKIQRTERGDSAVYLCASSPGQPADGYTFGSGTRLTVV.

This sequence joins TRBV6-5 and TRBJ1-6; D perhaps matches TRBD1 (6 bases). This CDR3 spans 17 amino acids. Trimming pared 8 bases from V and 2 bases from J, leaving 19 bases between. Looked up from germline, CDR1 is MNHEY and CDR2 is SVGAGI. The CDR3 nucleotides read TGTGCCAGCTCTCTAAGCTTTAGGGGGACCTATAATTCACCCCTCCACTTT. Amino acid sequence: CASSLSFRGTYNSPLHF.

This clonotype was seen only a few times. The chain couples TRBV5-4 to TRBJ2-1; D gene uncertain. V lost 4 bases, J lost 6 bases, and 14 bases lay in between. Germline V gene lookup returns CDR1 SGHNT and CDR2 YYREEE (reference sequence). The CDR3 is 14 amino acids. For the CDR3, the DNA is TGTGCCAGCAGCAGCGCGAAGGATCCCAATGAGCAGTTCTTC. This gives the protein CASSSAKDPNEQFF.

V and J are TRBV6-1 and TRBJ2-5, with no clear D. Germline V gene lookup returns CDR1 MNHNS and CDR2 SASEGT. CDR3 size: 16 residues. Trimming stripped 7 bases from V and 1 base from J, with 19 bases between. CDR3 residues: CASTQARPDGQETQYF. CDR3 sequence (DNA): TGTGCCAGCACCCAAGCAAGACCCGACGGCCAAGAGACCCAGTACTTC.

In this sample, this clonotype turned up a few times. The chain combines TRBV29-1 with TRBJ2-1, with unresolved D. Trimming pared 5 bases from V and 4 bases from J, leaving 9 bases between. The CDR3 covers 12 residues. Per germline, CDR1 SQVTM and CDR2 ANQGSEA. The DNA of the CDR3 is TGCAGCGTTATGCGCAGTTACAATGAGCAGTTCTTC. Translating gives CSVMRSYNEQFF.

The J gene is TRBJ2-1, the V gene TRBV10-3; D is undetermined. Trimming stripped 10 bases from V and 8 bases from J, with 21 bases between. This CDR3 region has 14 residues. Germline V gives CDR1 ENHRY, CDR2 SYGVKD. The CDR3 region is CATSMGPDRDEQFF. CDR3 bases: TGTGCCACGAGCATGGGCCCTGATCGCGATGAGCAGTTCTTC.

For this clonotype: Germline is not matched at one junction end, which may reflect a read error. The chain recombines TRBV29-1 with TRBJ1-1, with TRBD1 matching 10 bases. This CDR3 spans 13 amino acids. Germline V lookup: CDR1 SQVTM, CDR2 ANQGSEA. CDR3 loop: CSVQETGGGEAFF. The CDR3 DNA follows: TGCAGCGTTCAAGAGACAGGGGGCGGAGAAGCTTTCTTT.

The chain employs TRBV6-1 and TRBJ1-1; maybe TRBD1 (6 bases). The germline V gene has CDR1 MNHNS and CDR2 SASEGT. Trimming took 6 bases from V and 5 from J, leaving 13 bases between them. CDR3 length: 13 amino acids. CDR3 DNA: TGTGCCAGCAGGACATTCAGGGGAACTGAAGCTTTCTTT. It is translated as CASRTFRGTEAFF.

The rearrangement uses TRBV5-1 and TRBJ2-1; 12 nucleotides agree with TRBD1. The CDR3 has 16 amino acids. Germline V gene lookup returns CDR1 SGHRS and CDR2 YFSETQ. J was trimmed by 7 bases and V by 2 bases; bases with no gene match: 7. The CDR3 is CASSLPSGQGANEQFF. In DNA, the CDR3 is TGCGCCAGCAGCTTACCCTCGGGACAGGGGGCGAATGAGCAGTTCTTC.

This clonotype was recorded many times. This chain joins TRBV19 and TRBJ1-5, with 9 bases matching TRBD1. The J segment lost 1 base and the V segment lost 4 bases, leaving 2 bases of the junction unmatched. CDR1 LNHDA and CDR2 SQIVND come from the germline V gene (reference sequence). The CDR3 has 15 residues. Here the CDR3 reads CASSRDRASNQPQHF. The DNA of the CDR3 is TGTGCCAGTAGTAGGGACAGGGCAAGCAATCAGCCCCAGCATTTT.

This chain links TRBV6-2 or TRBV6-3 with TRBJ2-1, with TRBD2 identical over 9 bases. V was pared by 7 bases and J by 1 base, with 8 bases of the junction left unmatched. The germline gives CDR1 MNHEY, CDR2 SVGEGT. The CDR3 is 16 amino acids. This CDR3 reads CASTLRAGGSYNEQFF. The CDR3 region has the DNA TGTGCCAGCACCCTGAGGGCGGGGGGGTCCTACAATGAGCAGTTCTTC.

The chain links TRBV7-6 to TRBJ1-1, with TRBD1 as a possible D gene (5 bases). Between the trimmed V and J ends, which lost 1 base and 6 bases, there was a span of 12 bases. There are 14 residues in the CDR3. Germline CDR1 reads SGHVS; CDR2 reads FNYEAQ. The CDR3 loop is CASSLDSARAEAFF. Written as DNA, the CDR3 is TGTGCCAGCAGCTTAGACAGCGCCAGGGCTGAAGCTTTCTTT.

There are a few counts of this clonotype. The V and J genes are TRBV19 and TRBJ2-1; TRBD1 matches at 8 bases. From germline, CDR1 is LNHDA and CDR2 SQIVND (reference sequence). This CDR3 is 16 amino acids long. Germline trimming cut 3 bases from V and 6 bases from J; bases unmatched to any gene: 10. The CDR3 here is CASSIDPSDRANEQFF. The CDR3 region has the DNA TGTGCCAGTAGTATCGACCCTTCGGACAGGGCCAATGAGCAGTTCTTC.